The 28 T cell receptor beta chains below were found in one sample sequenced in a study of T cell clones after liver transplantation. Clones were read by immunoSEQ multiplex PCR, and TCRdb kept only the in-frame ones, dropping some. The table lists 50,000 or so clones, about 69% of them singletons. The sequencing here drew on CD4+ T cells from blood, taken around 4.5 years after liver transplant. These receptors were collected from a human patient who received a liver transplant. Some T cells may have originated in the graft donor.

This chain connects TRBV6-6 to TRBJ2-7; D possibly matches TRBD1 or TRBD2 (5 bases each). CDR1 and CDR2 from the germline V gene are MNHNY and SVGAGI (reference sequence). V lost 4 bases, J lost 4 bases, and 8 bases lay in between. The CDR3 loop spans 12 amino acids. The CDR3 bases are TGTGCCAGCAGTTCCGAGGGGTACGAGCAGTACTTC. It yields the protein CASSSEGYEQYF.

The J gene is TRBJ1-3, the V gene TRBV7-8; D unclear. Between the trimmed V and J ends, which lost 3 bases and 4 bases, there was a span of 13 bases. There are 15 residues in the CDR3. Germline loops: CDR1 SGHVS, CDR2 FQNEAQ. In DNA, the CDR3 is TGTGCCAGCAGCTTTCGGGTCGGAGGGGGAAACACCATATATTTT. Amino acids: CASSFRVGGGNTIYF.

The rearrangement uses TRBV11-2 and TRBJ2-4; D unresolved. The CDR3 has 13 amino acids. Germline V gene sequence: CDR1 SGHAT, CDR2 FQNNGV. V lost 0 bases and J 6 bases, leaving 6 bases between the germline ends. CDR3 amino acids: CASSLDFGNIQYF. CDR3 DNA sequence: TGTGCCAGCAGCTTAGACTTTGGAAACATTCAGTACTTC.

V and J are TRBV6-6 and TRBJ2-3; the match to TRBD2 covers 7 bases. There are 15 residues in the CDR3. The V segment lost 0 bases and the J segment 1 base; nucleotides outside the gene matches: 1. The V gene's germline CDR1 is MNHNY and CDR2 SVGAGI (reference sequence). CDR3 in amino acids: CASSYSTSRTDTQYF. CDR3 DNA: TGTGCCAGCAGTTACTCGACTAGCCGCACAGATACGCAGTATTTT.

This clone was counted only a few times. The gene calls are TRBV28 and TRBJ1-1, with D unresolved. V was shortened by 4 bases and J by 7 bases, with 7 bases between the two germline ends. Germline V CDR1 and CDR2: MDHEN, SYDVKM. This CDR3 is built from 11 residues. CDR3 protein: CASSYYSEAFF. CDR3 DNA sequence: TGTGCCAGCAGTTATTATAGTGAAGCTTTCTTT.

The table lists this clone with a few counts. The chain employs TRBV4-1 and TRBJ2-3; 15 bases align to TRBD2. Germline values: CDR1 MGHRA, CDR2 YSYEKL. The J segment lost 5 bases and the V segment lost 4 bases, leaving 7 bases of the junction unmatched. The CDR3 covers 17 residues. Here the CDR3 DNA reads TGCGCCAGCAGCCCACGGACTAGCGGGGGGGCGGGAGATACGCAGTATTTT. Protein sequence: CASSPRTSGGAGDTQYF.

CDR3 nucleotide sequence: TGTGCCAGCAGTGAGTCGACAGGGGTTGGGAAGACCCAGTACTTC. As protein: CASSESTGVGKTQYF. V and J are TRBV7-3 and TRBJ2-5; TRBD1 matches at 8 bases. Germline CDR1 reads SGHTA; CDR2 reads FQGTGA. With V trimmed by 6 bases and J by 6 bases, 12 bases remained unmatched. This CDR3 spans 15 amino acids.

The chain joins TRBV11-2 to TRBJ2-5; 7 bases map to TRBD1. The ends lost 2 bases at V and 2 bases at J; junction bases unmatched: 5. CDR3 length equals 15 residues. Germline V gives CDR1 SGHAT, CDR2 FQNNGV. The CDR3 region has the DNA TGTGCCAGCAGCTTACCATTGACAGGGCAAGAGACCCAGTACTTC. Protein sequence: CASSLPLTGQETQYF.

The chain recombines TRBV6-5 with TRBJ1-6; D may be TRBD1 (5 bases). Germline CDR1 and CDR2: MNHEY and SVGAGI. The CDR3 covers 14 residues. Deletions cut 6 bases from V and 7 bases from J, with 13 bases between. For the CDR3, the DNA is TGTGCCAGCAGGTCCGGGGGTAACAATTCACCCCTCCACTTT. Protein sequence: CASRSGGNNSPLHF.

This clone has just one count. The chain is built from TRBV18 and TRBJ2-1; D is undetermined. Germline loops: CDR1 KGHSH, CDR2 LQKENI. The CDR3 is 14 residues long. Trimming left V 3 bases short and J 5 bases short, with 11 bases between. The CDR3 loop reads CASSPLQDNNEQFF. The CDR3 nucleotides read TGTGCCAGCTCACCCTTGCAGGATAACAATGAGCAGTTCTTC.

The chain is built from TRBV11-2 and TRBJ2-1, with D possibly matching TRBD2 (6 bases). This CDR3 contains 15 residues. The V end lost 3 bases, the J end lost 4 bases, and 13 bases lay between the germline ends. In germline, CDR1 is SGHAT, CDR2 FQNNGV. The CDR3 sequence: CASSFSQGGYNEQFF. CDR3 DNA sequence: TGTGCCAGCAGCTTCTCCCAGGGAGGATACAATGAGCAGTTCTTC. The entire variable domain, with the rest obtained from reference TRBV11-2 and TRBJ2-1, is as follows: EAGVAQSPRYKIIEKRQSVAFWCNPISGHATLYWYQQILGQGPKLLIQFQNNGVVDDSQLPKDRFSAERLKGVDSTLKIQPAKLEDSAVYLCASSFSQGGYNEQFFGPGTRLTVL.

The chain recombines TRBV19 with TRBJ2-7, with a weak D call TRBD1 (8 bases). The V end was cut by 5 bases, the J end by 6 bases, with 14 bases between. Germline CDR1 is LNHDA and CDR2 is SQIVND (reference sequence). This CDR3 spans 13 amino acids. CDR3 in amino acids: CASSSTGEGEQYF. CDR3 sequence (DNA): TGTGCCAGTAGTTCGACAGGGGAGGGCGAGCAGTACTTC. The full variable domain, completed using reference TRBV19 and TRBJ2-7, is DGGITQSPKYLFRKEGQNVTLSCEQNLNHDAMYWYRQDPGQGLRLIYYSQIVNDFQKGDIAEGYSVSREKKESFPLTVTSAQKNPTAFYLCASSSTGEGEQYFGPGTRLTVT.

The genes are TRBV29-1 and TRBJ2-2, with 16 bases matching TRBD2. The V segment lost 5 bases and the J segment 4 bases; nucleotides outside the gene matches: 10. Per the germline V gene, CDR1 is SQVTM and CDR2 is ANQGSEA. CDR3 length: 18 amino acids. This CDR3 is CSVPSGTSGGAFTGELFF. The CDR3 DNA reads TGCAGCGTTCCTTCCGGGACTAGCGGGGGGGCCTTCACCGGGGAGCTGTTTTTT.

V gene TRBV30 combines with J gene TRBJ1-3; D is uncertain. V was cut by 8 bases and J by 0 bases, with 5 bases left in between. From germline, CDR1 is GTSNPN and CDR2 SVGIG (reference sequence). This CDR3 region has 11 residues. The CDR3 spells CARHSGNTIYF. The DNA of the CDR3 is TGTGCCCGTCACTCTGGAAACACCATATATTTT. The full variable domain, its missing parts supplied by reference TRBV30 and TRBJ1-3, is SQTIHQWPATLVQPVGSPLSLECTVEGTSNPNLYWYRQAAGRGLQLLFYSVGIGQISSEVPQNLSASRPQDRQFILSSKKLLLSDSGFYLCARHSGNTIYFGEGSWLTVV.

The DNA of the CDR3 is TGCAGCGTTGGGAAGCGGACGATACAAGAGACCCAGTACTTC. Translated, it gives CSVGKRTIQETQYF. V gene TRBV29-1 combines with J gene TRBJ2-5; perhaps TRBD2 as D (5 bases). CDR3 size: 14 residues. CDR1 is SQVTM and CDR2 is ANQGSEA in the germline V gene. V gave up 4 bases and J gave up 2 bases, with 14 bases separating them.

The chain has TRBV28 and TRBJ2-7; perhaps TRBD1 as D (6 bases). Germline CDR1 MDHEN, CDR2 SYDVKM. The V gene lost 3 bases and the J gene lost 2 bases, with 11 bases spanning the gap. CDR3 length equals 14 residues. The CDR3 sequence: CASSFLGQTYEQYF. DNA for the CDR3: TGTGCCAGCAGTTTTCTCGGACAGACCTACGAGCAGTACTTC.

This clone was detected a few times. The chain is built from TRBV11-3 and TRBJ2-3; D not certain. V lost 1 base, J lost 6 bases, and 5 bases lay in between. CDR3 length: 12 amino acids. In germline, CDR1 is SGHNT, CDR2 YENEEA. The CDR3 DNA reads as TGTGCCAGCAGCTTAGGGCGGGATACGCAGTATTTT. Translating it yields CASSLGRDTQYF.

This clone appeared a few times. The V gene is TRBV5-5, the J gene TRBJ2-7, with D perhaps being TRBD1 or TRBD2 (5 bases each). V was shortened by 3 bases and J by 4 bases, with 17 bases between the two germline ends. Per the germline V gene, CDR1 is SGHKS and CDR2 is YYEKEE (reference sequence). The CDR3 loop spans 15 amino acids. The chain's CDR3 is CASSSADPGRYEQYF. CDR3 sequence (DNA): TGTGCCAGCAGCTCAGCGGACCCGGGGCGGTACGAGCAGTACTTC.

There are a few counts of this clone. The chain combines TRBV6-5 with TRBJ1-4, with unresolved D. CDR1 MNHEY and CDR2 SVGAGI come from the germline V gene. The CDR3 spans 14 residues. V lost 3 bases and J lost 7, with 12 bases in between. Written as DNA, the CDR3 is TGTGCCAGCAGTTATGGCAGTATCGGTGAAAAACTGTTTTTT. Its protein is CASSYGSIGEKLFF.

The chain combines TRBV11-1 with TRBJ1-3; D call uncertain. The V and J ends lost 5 bases and 8 bases respectively, with 13 bases between them. The CDR3 contains 13 residues. Germline-derived CDR1 and CDR2 are SGHAT and FQDESV (reference sequence). CDR3 sequence: CASSPRRRDTIYF. As DNA, the CDR3 is TGTGCCAGCAGCCCCAGACGTCGAGACACCATATATTTT.

The rearrangement joins TRBV29-1 to TRBJ1-1; D uncertain. V was clipped by 7 bases and J by 1 base, with 10 bases between them. The CDR3 covers 12 residues. Germline CDR1 is SQVTM and CDR2 is ANQGSEA. For the CDR3, the DNA is TGCAGCGCCATGATATCGAACACTGAAGCTTTCTTT. This gives the protein CSAMISNTEAFF.

The V gene is TRBV2, the J gene TRBJ2-3, with 11 bases matching TRBD1. Germline loops: CDR1 SNHLY, CDR2 FYNNEI. This CDR3 contains 15 residues. After removal of 5 bases from V and 5 bases from J, the junction contained 6 bases not matched to a gene. CDR3 loop: CASSSDRGHVDTQYF. In DNA form, the CDR3 reads TGTGCCAGCAGTTCGGACAGGGGGCATGTAGATACGCAGTATTTT.

This clone was seen only once. The J gene is TRBJ1-3, the V gene TRBV7-9; D uncertain. The germline gives CDR1 SEHNR, CDR2 FQNEAQ (reference sequence). The ends were cut back, 4 bases at V and 0 bases at J, with 16 bases in the middle. This CDR3 has 17 amino acids. The CDR3 sequence is CASSSVRYGSSGNTIYF. As DNA, the CDR3 is TGTGCCAGCAGCTCCGTTCGATACGGAAGCTCTGGAAACACCATATATTTT.

The chain joins TRBV28 to TRBJ1-4; tentative D call: TRBD1 (6 bases). Germline V gives CDR1 MDHEN, CDR2 SYDVKM. The CDR3 has 12 residues. The V end was cut by 3 bases, the J end by 8 bases, with 7 bases between. The CDR3 protein is CASSFGGEKLFF. In nucleotides, the CDR3 is TGTGCCAGCAGTTTTGGGGGCGAAAAACTGTTTTTT.

This chain connects TRBV10-2 to TRBJ1-5; maybe TRBD1 (5 bases). Trimming shortened V by 2 bases and J by 2 bases, and 7 bases separated the two germline ends. The CDR3 has 14 residues. The germline gives CDR1 WSHSY, CDR2 SAAADI. CDR3 sequence (DNA): TGCGCCAGCAGTGAGGGGGGAGGCAATCAGCCCCAGCATTTT. It is translated as CASSEGGGNQPQHF.

The gene calls are TRBV10-2 and TRBJ2-3; D is perhaps TRBD2 (6 bases). The CDR3 totals 14 residues. V was trimmed by 10 bases and J by 2 bases, leaving 16 bases between them. Germline CDR1 and CDR2: WSHSY and SAAADI. For the CDR3, the DNA is TGCGCCACCACTCGGGAGCTCTTCACAGATACGCAGTATTTT. Protein product: CATTRELFTDTQYF.

A few counts support this clone. The chain uses TRBV5-1 and TRBJ2-3; D may be TRBD1 (6 bases). Per germline, CDR1 SGHRS and CDR2 YFSETQ. V was pared by 0 bases and J by 3 bases, with 8 bases between. This CDR3 has 14 residues. This CDR3 reads CASSLDQGTDTQYF. Here the CDR3 DNA reads TGCGCCAGCAGCTTGGATCAGGGGACAGATACGCAGTATTTT.

This clone appeared once. V usage is TRBV2 and J usage is TRBJ1-5; D call uncertain. The CDR3 length is 12 residues. Trimming removed 7 bases from V and 7 bases from J, with 11 bases in between. CDR1 SNHLY and CDR2 FYNNEI come from the germline V gene. CDR3 in amino acids: CASNREGQPQHF. The CDR3 DNA follows: TGTGCCAGCAATAGGGAAGGACAGCCCCAGCATTTT.